The 22 T cell receptor beta chains reported below all come from one sample, sequenced in a study of cytomegalovirus exposure and HLA in healthy donors. A multiplex PCR was run with 60 Vbeta primers and 13 Jbeta primers. Profiling relied on immunoSEQ multiplex PCR, and the TCRdb table lists in-frame clones only, not all of them. This sample has 150,000 to 180,000 clones, with 60% to 85% found just once. Sample: PBMCs. These receptors were taken from a woman in her 40s in good health and CMV-seronegative.

This chain links TRBV9 with TRBJ2-1, with D tentatively TRBD1 (7 bases). Germline V lookup: CDR1 SGDLS, CDR2 YYNGEE. The CDR3 is 19 amino acids. V was trimmed by 4 bases and J by 4 bases, leaving 27 bases between them. The CDR3 DNA is TGTGCCAGCAGCCCCGGAGGGGGCCGAAAATTGAGTAATTACAATGAGCAGTTCTTC. It encodes CASSPGGGRKLSNYNEQFF.

The chain joins TRBV5-1 to TRBJ2-5; TRBD1 matches at 9 bases. V trimming: 4 bases; J trimming: 2 bases; junction bases outside the gene matches: 9. This CDR3 has 16 amino acids. The germline gives CDR1 SGHRS, CDR2 YFSETQ. The CDR3: CASSLGTGQGQETQYF. In nucleotides, the CDR3 is TGCGCCAGCAGCCTAGGGACGGGACAGGGACAAGAGACCCAGTACTTC.

In its sample, this clone was seen a few times. CDR3 loop: CASSLVASGRETYEQYF. Written as DNA, the CDR3 is TGTGCCAGCAGCTTAGTTGCTAGCGGGAGGGAGACCTACGAGCAGTACTTC. This chain uses TRBV7-8 with TRBJ2-7; 12 bases map to TRBD2. Trimming cost V 1 base and J 2 bases; bases outside gene matches: 6. The CDR3 totals 17 residues. Looked up from germline, CDR1 is SGHVS and CDR2 is FQNEAQ.

This chain joins TRBV6-5 and TRBJ1-2; D may be TRBD1 (5 bases). Germline loops: CDR1 MNHEY, CDR2 SVGAGI. The CDR3 extends over 13 amino acids. Trimming cost V 0 bases and J 11 bases, with 13 bases left between them. In DNA form, the CDR3 reads TGTGCCAGCAGTTACTCGGGGGGAATAGGGTACACCTTC. It encodes CASSYSGGIGYTF.

The chain uses TRBV28 and TRBJ2-1; 9 nucleotides align to TRBD2. Germline lookup yields CDR1 MDHEN and CDR2 SYDVKM. CDR3 length: 15 amino acids. V lost 7 bases and J lost 3; bases outside the gene matches: 7. DNA for the CDR3: TGTGCCAGCAATCTTATTAGCGGGGGCTACAATGAGCAGTTCTTC. This encodes CASNLISGGYNEQFF.

CDR3 sequence (DNA): TGTGCCAGCAGACTGCAGACAGGGGGGATCCACGAGCAGTACTTC. The encoded protein is CASRLQTGGIHEQYF. The V and J genes are TRBV6-5 and TRBJ2-7; 9 bases are shared with TRBD1. The length of the CDR3 is 15 residues. The V and J ends lost 6 bases and 5 bases, in that order; junction bases with no gene match: 11. Germline CDR1 and CDR2: MNHEY and SVGAGI.

The CDR3 here is CASSLDGSGADGYTF. As DNA, the CDR3 is TGCGCCAGCAGCTTGGACGGTTCGGGAGCGGATGGCTACACCTTC. This chain links TRBV5-1 with TRBJ1-2, with D unclear. The CDR3 totals 15 residues. Trimming removed 0 bases at V and 6 bases at J, with 15 bases between. CDR1 is SGHRS, CDR2 YFSETQ, per germline.

V gene TRBV11-3 combines with J gene TRBJ2-5; tentative D call: TRBD1 (5 bases). V dropped 3 bases and J dropped 2 bases, with 10 bases sitting between them. Germline CDR1 SGHNT, CDR2 YENEEA. The CDR3 runs to 14 residues. The CDR3 protein is CASSFRTNQETQYF. In DNA, the CDR3 is TGTGCCAGCAGCTTTCGGACAAATCAAGAGACCCAGTACTTC.

The V and J genes are TRBV6-5 and TRBJ2-7, with TRBD2 identical over 7 bases. The CDR3 has 13 residues. Germline V gives CDR1 MNHEY, CDR2 SVGAGI. Losses at the gene ends were 2 bases for V and 7 bases for J; bases not matched to a gene: 5. Here the CDR3 reads CASSYKPSGEQYF. The CDR3 coding sequence is TGTGCCAGCAGTTACAAACCTAGCGGTGAGCAGTACTTC.

The chain employs TRBV7-6 and TRBJ1-1; no firm D call. Trimming left V 1 base short and J 0 bases short, with 6 bases between. This CDR3 region has 14 residues. Per the germline V gene, CDR1 is SGHVS and CDR2 is FNYEAQ. CDR3 protein: CASSLVAMNTEAFF. The CDR3 bases are TGTGCCAGCAGCTTAGTTGCGATGAACACTGAAGCTTTCTTT.

J is TRBJ1-4 and V is TRBV7-8; TRBD1 agrees at 9 bases. Germline V gives CDR1 SGHVS, CDR2 FQNEAQ. The CDR3 consists of 19 residues. V lost 3 bases and J lost 6; bases outside the gene matches: 17. The CDR3 sequence: CASSFARTGTGKFYEKLFF. DNA for the CDR3: TGTGCCAGCAGCTTCGCTAGGACCGGGACAGGGAAATTCTATGAAAAACTGTTTTTT.

V gene TRBV28 combines with J gene TRBJ2-7, with D tentatively TRBD1 (5 bases). V lost 4 bases, J lost 1 base, and 14 bases lay in between. The CDR3 is made up of 15 amino acids. Germline CDR1 and CDR2: MDHEN and SYDVKM. In nucleotides, the CDR3 is TGTGCCAGCAGTTCACAAGGGGTACGGTCCTACGAGCAGTACTTC. Its translation: CASSSQGVRSYEQYF.

The chain employs TRBV6-5 and TRBJ1-2; maybe TRBD1 (6 bases). The V end was cut by 8 bases, the J end by 8 bases, with 15 bases between. Germline CDR1 MNHEY, CDR2 SVGAGI. CDR3 length: 12 amino acids. This chain's CDR3 is CASGQPTGGYTF. As DNA, the CDR3 is TGTGCCAGCGGACAGCCGACGGGGGGCTACACCTTC.

The chain joins TRBV28 to TRBJ2-4, with D tentatively TRBD2 (6 bases). Germline V gives CDR1 MDHEN, CDR2 SYDVKM. The CDR3 is made up of 13 amino acids. V was cut by 5 bases and J by 4 bases, with 9 bases left in between. The CDR3 DNA sequence: TGTGCCAGCAGTCTGGGACTGAAAAACATTCAGTACTTC. Protein: CASSLGLKNIQYF.

The genes are TRBV5-1 and TRBJ2-7; D not certain. Germline CDR1 SGHRS, CDR2 YFSETQ. This CDR3 spans 12 amino acids. Trimming stripped 3 bases from V and 0 bases from J, with 4 bases between. CDR3 residues: CASSSISYEQYF. The CDR3 DNA sequence: TGCGCCAGCAGCTCCATCTCCTACGAGCAGTACTTC.

This clone was observed a single time. The chain links TRBV19 to TRBJ2-7; 7 bases are shared with TRBD2. From germline, CDR1 is LNHDA and CDR2 SQIVND (reference sequence). The length of the CDR3 is 14 residues. Trimming cost V 1 base and J 3 bases; bases outside gene matches: 3. The CDR3 DNA follows: TGTGCCAGTAGTATAGTGACGGGGGGCTACGAGCAGTACTTC. Encoded protein: CASSIVTGGYEQYF.

The V and J genes are TRBV11-3 and TRBJ1-1; D is uncertain. This CDR3 spans 15 amino acids. Trimming left V 4 bases short and J 0 bases short, with 12 bases between. Germline-derived CDR1 and CDR2 are SGHNT and YENEEA. Written as DNA, the CDR3 is TGTGCCAGCAGCTCACCCCAGGTCATGAACACTGAAGCTTTCTTT. The encoded protein is CASSSPQVMNTEAFF.

The chain combines TRBV6-7 with TRBJ2-5; D is perhaps TRBD1 (6 bases). TRBV6-7 is assigned to the ORF class and has an uncertain function. Trimming took off 2 bases at V and 1 base at J, with 8 bases between the two ends. This CDR3 contains 14 residues. The CDR3 region is CASSYGQTQETQYF. CDR3 bases: TGTGCCAGCAGTTACGGACAGACCCAAGAGACCCAGTACTTC.

V and J are TRBV5-1 and TRBJ1-4; D gene uncertain. Germline-derived CDR1 and CDR2 are SGHRS and YFSETQ. The CDR3 sequence is 15 residues long. V was trimmed by 9 bases and J by 7 bases, leaving 22 bases between them. As DNA, the CDR3 is TGCGCCACCTCAACCTCCGGGAACTCAGGTGAAAAACTGTTTTTT. Its protein product is CATSTSGNSGEKLFF. Filled out from reference TRBV5-1 and TRBJ1-4, the complete variable domain reads KAGVTQTPRYLIKTRGQQVTLSCSPISGHRSVSWYQQTPGQGLQFLFEYFSETQRNKGNFPGRFSGRQFSNSRSEMNVSTLELGDSALYLCATSTSGNSGEKLFFGSGTQLSVL.

The chain links TRBV12-5 to TRBJ1-1; possible D gene TRBD1, 6 bases. The CDR3 consists of 14 residues. V lost 5 bases and J 1 base, leaving 11 bases between the germline ends. Germline V CDR1 and CDR2: LGHNT, FRNRAP. CDR3 amino acids: CASGEDRTNTEAFF. The CDR3 nucleotides read TGTGCTAGTGGTGAAGACAGGACGAACACTGAAGCTTTCTTT.

V is TRBV6-5 and J is TRBJ2-3; the match to TRBD1 covers 7 bases. In germline, CDR1 is MNHEY, CDR2 SVGAGI. V was pared by 6 bases and J by 6 bases, with 9 bases of the junction left unmatched. The CDR3 is 14 residues long. CDR3 in DNA: TGTGCCAGCAGCCACGAGGGGGCAGGGGATACGCAGTATTTT. Residues: CASSHEGAGDTQYF.

V gene TRBV30 combines with J gene TRBJ1-1; D may be TRBD1 (5 bases). The germline V and J ends were trimmed by 0 bases and 11 bases, with 16 bases remaining between them. The CDR3 loop spans 13 amino acids. CDR1 is GTSNPN, CDR2 SVGIG, per germline (reference sequence). The CDR3 here is CAWSVKGTDLAFF. The CDR3, as DNA: TGTGCCTGGAGTGTAAAAGGGACTGATTTGGCTTTCTTT.